This T cell receptor beta chain emerged from a study of T-cell reconstitution after alpha-beta-depleted transplantation in children. Points from the study as a whole: Elevated TCRbeta diversity at day 60 was traced, in some patients, to surviving recipient T cells and thymic progenitors. T-cell counts and diversity at one year post-transplant came mainly from newly produced T cells. Where alpha-beta T cells came from about two months after transplant was reportedly several hundred expanded graft clones.

A library of TCRbeta sequences, prepared with unique molecular identifiers, was generated. TCRdb analysed the PCR reads with MiXCR anew, one entry per CDR3 protein. This table has 200,000 to 250,000 distinct CDR3 sequences, roughly 26% appearing once. On this clonotype: Its specificity is not known.

This CDR3 comprises 18 residues. The ends lost 1 base at V and 1 base at J; junction bases unmatched: 11. Germline assignment: CDR1 SGHAT and CDR2 FQDESV (reference sequence). The chain is built from TRBV11-1 and TRBJ2-3, with 7 nucleotides matching TRBD2. The source was PBMCs, collected before TCRalphabeta/CD19-depleted stem cell transplant. The source is a girl under 10 years old with Fanconi anemia, due to receive a stem cell transplant. The CDR3 DNA sequence: TGTGCCAGCAGCTTAGTGTTCGGCGGGAGCTGGGGCACAGATACGCAGTATTTT. This encodes CASSLVFGGSWGTDTQYF.